Detailed here is one TCR beta chain. This clonotype was recorded a few times. The target of this receptor is not known. No base quality information exists; no much larger clone differs at one position. Libraries were built with PCR. Instrument used: Illumina HiSeq 2500. TCR library preparation used molecular barcoding, with unique molecular identifiers applied to normalize quantification of the TCRbeta repertoire. TCRdb applied fastp at Q25 and MiXCR to the public reads, then kept only in-frame beta chains. Every distinct CDR3 protein forms one entry, paired with its most common genes and DNA. The sample data list approximately 420,000 distinct CDR3 sequences, and around 9.9% of these were observed just once. The ten largest make up about 5% of the sample. V is trimmed back by 5 bases and J by 0 bases, and the junction contains 4 bases that no gene match accounts for. In the germline V gene, CDR1 corresponds to SGHVS and CDR2 to FQNEAQ. Reading from cysteine to phenylalanine, the CDR3 counts 15 amino acids. The read is trimmed to its CDR3 DNA, 45 bases read in frame from base 1.

This record belongs to a study of T-cell reconstitution after alpha-beta-depleted transplantation in children (dated by TCRdb to 2016 to 2017). Concerning the study at large: T-cell immune reconstitution after TCRalphabeta/CD19-depleted allogeneic hematopoietic cell transplantation in children was quantitatively tracked in the study by means of TCR repertoire profiling.

The material sequenced was PBMCs from the stem cell graft donor, taken from the stem cell graft. The clonotype comes from a human donor who donated a stem cell graft to a child with acute myeloid leukemia. The rearranged segments are TRBV7-8 and TRBJ2-1; the junction holds 7 bases that match TRBD2. Here the CDR3 is given as CASSEGLNSYNEQFF. Read as DNA, the sequence is TGTGCCAGCAGCGAGGGACTAAACTCCTACAATGAGCAGTTCTTC.